Detailed here is one T cell receptor (beta chain). Its antigen is still unknown. The primer mix had 60 Vbeta and 13 Jbeta primers. TCRdb's copy holds only in-frame clones and misses some; the assay was immunoSEQ multiplex PCR. The sample has 120,000 or so clones; 55% to 75% are singletons. The CDR3 totals 14 residues. Losses at the gene ends were 4 bases for V and 5 bases for J; bases not matched to a gene: 6. Germline loops: CDR1 SGHTS, CDR2 YDEGEE. The source of the sample is a study of cytomegalovirus exposure and HLA in healthy donors. Study-wide results and limits: Later analysis placed DRB1 highest and HLA-C lowest in TCR association rates, which differed by HLA locus.

The source of this sequence is a man aged 25-45 years in good health and CMV-seropositive. Source material: PBMCs. The chain joins TRBV5-8 to TRBJ2-1, with TRBD2 matching 7 bases. The CDR3 region is CASSTGGGDNEQFF. In DNA form, the CDR3 reads TGTGCCAGCAGCACGGGGGGAGGTGACAATGAGCAGTTCTTC.